The clone carrying this TCR beta chain was observed at least ten times. Germline-derived CDR1 and CDR2 are SEHNR and FQNEAQ (reference sequence). Trimming stripped 4 bases from V and 0 bases from J, with 9 bases between. The CDR3 contains 15 residues. Amplified TCR beta CDR3 regions came from RNA transcripts. In the first-round RT-PCR of the TCR CDR3, the HTBI primer set was used. Via MiXCR, TCRdb re-called the multiplex PCR reads, giving one row per CDR3 protein. The sample lists 390,000 or so distinct CDR3 sequences, over 12% occurring once. These data come from a study of T cells in Graves' hyperthyroidism and ophthalmopathy. Orbital computed tomography, thyroid ultrasound, serum thyroxine and TRAb, and clinical symptoms together informed the diagnoses.

Sequencing was carried out using blood. This receptor was obtained from a man aged 18 to 29 with Graves' ophthalmopathy. V and J are TRBV7-9 and TRBJ2-2; no firm D call. CDR3 in DNA: TGTGCCAGCAGCTCTGGACGGACGAACACCGGGGAGCTGTTTTTT. Amino acid sequence: CASSSGRTNTGELFF.